The 13 T cell receptor beta chains below were found in one sample sequenced in a study of graft-versus-host responses after intestinal transplantation. Antigen specificity for these receptors is unknown. Profiling relied on immunoSEQ multiplex PCR, and the TCRdb table lists in-frame clones only, not all of them. This repertoire shows about 94,000 clones, roughly 90% found once; its top ten account for 0.5%. The sample consisted of unstimulated CD8+ T cells sorted from spleen or lymph node cells, taken before intestinal transplant. Receptor source: a human donor who received an intestinal transplant.

This clone was recorded once. This chain's CDR3 is CASSLGLGDYEQYF. The CDR3 DNA reads as TGTGCCAGCAGTTTAGGCCTCGGGGACTACGAGCAGTACTTC. J is TRBJ2-7 and V is TRBV27; possibly TRBD2 for D (5 bases). Between the trimmed V and J ends, which lost 2 bases and 3 bases, there was a span of 11 bases. Germline CDR1 and CDR2: MNHEY and SMNVEV (reference sequence). The CDR3 length is 14 residues.

The genes are TRBV28 and TRBJ1-1; 8 bases fit TRBD1. V trimming: 9 bases; J trimming: 1 base; junction bases outside the gene matches: 4. Germline CDR1 MDHEN, CDR2 SYDVKM. The CDR3 loop spans 13 amino acids. Here the CDR3 reads CASDRGGNTEAFF. The CDR3 nucleotides are TGTGCCAGTGACAGGGGCGGGAACACTGAAGCTTTCTTT.

The rearrangement uses TRBV7-2 and TRBJ2-1; tentative D call: TRBD1 (9 bases). The germline V and J ends were trimmed by 0 bases and 4 bases, with 16 bases remaining between them. The CDR3 has 17 amino acids. Germline values: CDR1 SGHTA, CDR2 FQGNSA. The DNA of the CDR3 is TGTGCCAGCAGCTTAGCCACAGGGGGCGGGGGGTACAATGAGCAGTTCTTC. It encodes CASSLATGGGGYNEQFF.

CDR3 region: CATSSPGSARVLTF. CDR3 sequence (DNA): TGTGCCACCAGCAGCCCCGGGTCTGCCCGGGTCCTGACTTTC. The rearrangement links TRBV15 to TRBJ2-6; D ambiguous. The length of the CDR3 is 14 residues. Trimming removed 3 bases at V and 13 bases at J, with 16 bases between. Germline V CDR1 and CDR2: LNHNV, YYDKDF (reference sequence).

The chain combines TRBV30 with TRBJ2-3, with 11 bases identical to TRBD1. The V segment lost 3 bases and the J segment 8 bases; nucleotides outside the gene matches: 7. Germline assignment: CDR1 GTSNPN and CDR2 SVGIG (reference sequence). This CDR3 is built from 14 residues. In nucleotides, the CDR3 is TGTGCCTGGAGCACCGGACAGGGGGCGGGTACGCAGTATTTT. This sequence encodes CAWSTGQGAGTQYF. The full variable domain, completed using reference TRBV30 and TRBJ2-3, is SQTIHQWPATLVQPVGSPLSLECTVEGTSNPNLYWYRQAAGRGLQLLFYSVGIGQISSEVPQNLSASRPQDRQFILSSKKLLLSDSGFYLCAWSTGQGAGTQYFGPGTRLTVL.

Concerning this clone itself: The same CDR3 also results from other DNA sequences found in this sample. The V gene is TRBV27, the J gene TRBJ1-5, with a tentative D call TRBD1 (5 bases). The V end lost 5 bases, the J end lost 0 bases, and 11 bases lay between the germline ends. This CDR3 is built from 15 residues. The germline gives CDR1 MNHEY, CDR2 SMNVEV (reference sequence). DNA of the CDR3: TGTGCCAGCAGTCTCGCAGGGTATAGCAATCAGCCCCAGCATTTT. Translated: CASSLAGYSNQPQHF.

This chain connects TRBV14 to TRBJ1-1, with TRBD1 matching over 7 bases. V shed 1 base, J shed 5 bases, and the junction held 10 bases outside the gene matches. Germline loops: CDR1 SGHDN, CDR2 FVKESK. This CDR3 has 16 amino acids. The CDR3 nucleotides read TGTGCCAGCAGCCAAGGACCTCAGGGGGGAATTACTGAAGCTTTCTTT. Protein product: CASSQGPQGGITEAFF.

The CDR3 nucleotides are TGTGCCAGCGGAGGGGGACTAGCGAGATGGAGGGAGCAGTACTTC. This sequence encodes CASGGGLARWREQYF. The chain carries TRBV5-5 and TRBJ2-7; 10 nucleotides agree with TRBD2. Germline CDR1 is SGHKS and CDR2 is YYEKEE (reference sequence). CDR3 size: 15 residues. The J segment lost 7 bases and the V segment lost 7 bases, leaving 14 bases of the junction unmatched.

This chain's CDR3 is CASSQGLGSSYEQYF. The DNA for the CDR3 is TGTGCCAGCAGTCAAGGGCTAGGGAGCTCCTACGAGCAGTACTTC. This rearrangement joins TRBV28 to TRBJ2-7; TRBD2 might be the D (5 bases). V lost 5 bases and J 0 bases, leaving 14 bases between the germline ends. The CDR3 loop spans 15 amino acids. Germline CDR1 is MDHEN and CDR2 is SYDVKM.

The J gene is TRBJ1-1, the V gene TRBV5-1, with D tentatively TRBD1 (6 bases). The CDR3 is 14 amino acids. Germline V CDR1 and CDR2: SGHRS, YFSETQ. The V gene lost 2 bases and the J gene lost 2 bases, with 10 bases spanning the gap. The CDR3 DNA reads TGCGCCAGCAGCTTTACAGGGTCAAACACTGAAGCTTTCTTT. It is translated as CASSFTGSNTEAFF.

The table lists this clone with a few counts. This rearrangement joins TRBV2 to TRBJ2-7; 10 bases agree with TRBD2. Trimming at V came to 3 bases and at J to 4 bases, leaving 6 bases not matched to a gene. Germline CDR1 is SNHLY and CDR2 is FYNNEI. CDR3 length: 15 residues. CDR3 bases: TGTGCCAGCAGTGATTCGAGGACTAGCGGATACGAGCAGTACTTC. Its translation: CASSDSRTSGYEQYF.

This clone was recorded only once. The chain is built from TRBV12-5 and TRBJ2-6; 9 bases are shared with TRBD1. Losses at the gene ends were 2 bases for V and 1 base for J; bases not matched to a gene: 6. Germline V CDR1 and CDR2: LGHNT, FRNRAP. The CDR3 consists of 18 residues. In DNA, the CDR3 is TGTGCTAGTGGTTTGACCCGGACAGGGGAGTCTGGGGCCAACGTCCTGACTTTC. It encodes CASGLTRTGESGANVLTF.

The chain has TRBV6-1 and TRBJ2-5, with TRBD2 matching over 11 bases. TRBJ2-7 matches the DNA end more closely, so the J call is doubtful. Per the germline V gene, CDR1 is MNHNS and CDR2 is SASEGT. CDR3 length equals 15 residues. The CDR3 bases are TGTGCCAGCAGAACAAGACTAGCGGGATTCTACGAGCAGTACTTC. It codes for CASRTRLAGFYEQYF.